This T cell receptor (beta chain) was captured in a study of post-analysis software for immune sequencing data. Study-level findings and limits: Controls showed lower frequencies than patients for roughly five TRBV segments, and TRBV5-6, TRBV5-1 and TRBV20-1 were among these. Controls significantly exceeded multiple sclerosis patients in normalized Chao1 diversity.

V lost 1 base, J lost 6 bases, and 12 bases lay in between. Germline-derived CDR1 and CDR2 are SGHVS and FQNEAQ. CDR3 length equals 14 residues. In the case of this clonotype: Antigen: not known.

Presence of unique molecular identifiers characterized the TCR beta cDNA libraries. TCRdb called the PCR reads again in MiXCR, with one record for every CDR3 protein. The top ten hold over 4% of the sample, which has hundreds of thousands of distinct CDR3 sequences, approximately 50% seen once. Sequencing was carried out using blood. This receptor was taken from a girl aged 5-17 years with multiple sclerosis. The chain is built from TRBV7-8 and TRBJ1-2; D gene uncertain. The CDR3 protein is CASSLGRGEDGYTF. DNA for the CDR3: TGTGCCAGCAGCTTAGGGCGGGGAGAAGATGGCTACACCTTC. The full variable domain, its missing parts supplied by reference TRBV7-8 and TRBJ1-2, is GAGVSQSPRYKVAKRGQDVALRCDPISGHVSLFWYQQALGQGPEFLTYFQNEAQLDKSGLPSDRFFAERPEGSVSTLKIQRTQQEDSAVYLCASSLGRGEDGYTFGSGTRLTVV.